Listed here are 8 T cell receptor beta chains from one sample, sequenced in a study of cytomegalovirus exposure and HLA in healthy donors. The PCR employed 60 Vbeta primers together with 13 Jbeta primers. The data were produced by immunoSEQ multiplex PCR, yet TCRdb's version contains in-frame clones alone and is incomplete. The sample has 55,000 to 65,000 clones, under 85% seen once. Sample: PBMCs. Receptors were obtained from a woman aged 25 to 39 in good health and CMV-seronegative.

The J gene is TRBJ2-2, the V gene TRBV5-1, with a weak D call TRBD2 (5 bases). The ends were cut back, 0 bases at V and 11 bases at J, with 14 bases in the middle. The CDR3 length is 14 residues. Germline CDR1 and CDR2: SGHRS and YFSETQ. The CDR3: CASSLEADSGELFF. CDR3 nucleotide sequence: TGCGCCAGCAGCTTGGAGGCAGATTCGGGAGAGCTGTTTTTT.

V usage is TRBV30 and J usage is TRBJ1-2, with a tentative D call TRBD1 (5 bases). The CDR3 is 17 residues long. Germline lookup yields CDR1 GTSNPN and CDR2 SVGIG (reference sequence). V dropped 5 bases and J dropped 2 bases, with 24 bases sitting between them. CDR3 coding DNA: TGTGCCTGGTCCGGGGGGGGACCGACCCCTGGGAACTATGGCTACACCTTC. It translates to CAWSGGGPTPGNYGYTF.

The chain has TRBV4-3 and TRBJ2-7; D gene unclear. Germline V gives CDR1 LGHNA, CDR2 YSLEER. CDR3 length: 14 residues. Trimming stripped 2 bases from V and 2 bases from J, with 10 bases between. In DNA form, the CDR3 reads TGCGCCAGCAGCCAACAGGTGATAGCCTACGAGCAGTACTTC. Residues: CASSQQVIAYEQYF.

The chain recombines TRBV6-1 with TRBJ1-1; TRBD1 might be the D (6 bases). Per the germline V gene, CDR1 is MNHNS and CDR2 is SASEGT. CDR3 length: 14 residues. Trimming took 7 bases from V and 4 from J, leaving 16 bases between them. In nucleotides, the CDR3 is TGTGCCAGCATCGAGGGGGGGAGCGGCACTGAAGCTTTCTTT. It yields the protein CASIEGGSGTEAFF.

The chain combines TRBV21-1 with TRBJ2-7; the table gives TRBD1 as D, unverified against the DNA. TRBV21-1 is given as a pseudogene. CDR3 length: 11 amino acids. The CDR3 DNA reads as TGTGCCAGCAGCAGGTTCACAGAGCAGTACGTC. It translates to CASSRFTEQYV.

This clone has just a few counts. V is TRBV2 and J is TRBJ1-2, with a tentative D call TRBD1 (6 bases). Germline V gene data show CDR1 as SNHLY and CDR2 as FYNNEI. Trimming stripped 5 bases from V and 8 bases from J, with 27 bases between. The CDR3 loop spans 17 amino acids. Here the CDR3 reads CASSLPGHIVPLWGYTF. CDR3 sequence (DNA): TGTGCCAGCAGTCTCCCGGGACACATCGTTCCTTTATGGGGCTACACCTTC.

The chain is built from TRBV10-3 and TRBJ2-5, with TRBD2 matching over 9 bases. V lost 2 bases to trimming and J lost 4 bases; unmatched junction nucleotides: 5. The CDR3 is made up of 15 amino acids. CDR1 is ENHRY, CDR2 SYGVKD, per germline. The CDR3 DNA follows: TGTGCCATCAGTGAGGTGACTAGCGGTTCAGAGACCCAGTACTTC. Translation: CAISEVTSGSETQYF.

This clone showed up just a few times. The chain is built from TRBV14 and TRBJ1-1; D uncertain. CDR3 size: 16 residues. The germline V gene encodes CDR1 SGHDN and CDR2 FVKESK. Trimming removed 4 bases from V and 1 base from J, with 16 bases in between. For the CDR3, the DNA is TGTGCCAGCAGCCCAGTTTTGCGGGCCTCGAACACTGAAGCTTTCTTT. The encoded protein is CASSPVLRASNTEAFF.